One TCR beta chain is described in this entry. Its specificity is unknown. These data belong to a study of lymphopenia after photon versus proton radiotherapy. Findings of the study overall: Post-nadir diversity loss with photons came from oligoclonal expansion, particularly CD8+ Temra cells. Under photons, naive T cells and diversity fell while effector/memory populations rose.

CDR3 length: 14 amino acids. V lost 1 base and J lost 3, with 8 bases in between. Germline V gives CDR1 SGHAT, CDR2 FQNNGV. Some clones are missing from TCRdb's copy, which holds only in-frame ones; the method was immunoSEQ multiplex PCR. The sample holds about 55,000 clones, 65% to 85% seen once. This rearrangement joins TRBV11-2 to TRBJ2-3; D is ambiguous. Here the sequenced sample was peripheral blood, taken from a patient treated with proton-based radiotherapy. This sequence was found in a man aged 60-69 years with pancreatic cancer. This chain's CDR3 is CASSLALGTDTQYF. Here the CDR3 DNA reads TGTGCCAGCAGCTTAGCGCTCGGGACAGATACGCAGTATTTT. Full variable domain (remainder filled in from reference TRBV11-2 and TRBJ2-3): EAGVAQSPRYKIIEKRQSVAFWCNPISGHATLYWYQQILGQGPKLLIQFQNNGVVDDSQLPKDRFSAERLKGVDSTLKIQPAKLEDSAVYLCASSLALGTDTQYFGPGTRLTVL.